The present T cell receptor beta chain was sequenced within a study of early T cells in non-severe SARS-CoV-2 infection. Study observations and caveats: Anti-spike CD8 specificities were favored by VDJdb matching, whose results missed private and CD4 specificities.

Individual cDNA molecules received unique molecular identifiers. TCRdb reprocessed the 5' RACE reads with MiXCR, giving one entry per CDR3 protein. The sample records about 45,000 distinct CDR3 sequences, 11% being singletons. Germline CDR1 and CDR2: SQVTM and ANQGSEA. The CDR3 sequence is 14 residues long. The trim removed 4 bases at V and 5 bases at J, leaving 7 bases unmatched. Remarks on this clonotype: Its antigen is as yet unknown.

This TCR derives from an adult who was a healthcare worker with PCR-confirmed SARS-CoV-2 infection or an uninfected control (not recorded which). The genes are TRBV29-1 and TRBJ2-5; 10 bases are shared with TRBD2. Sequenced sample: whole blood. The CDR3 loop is CSVAGTSAPETQYF. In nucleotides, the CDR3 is TGCAGCGTTGCCGGGACTAGCGCCCCGGAGACCCAGTACTTC.